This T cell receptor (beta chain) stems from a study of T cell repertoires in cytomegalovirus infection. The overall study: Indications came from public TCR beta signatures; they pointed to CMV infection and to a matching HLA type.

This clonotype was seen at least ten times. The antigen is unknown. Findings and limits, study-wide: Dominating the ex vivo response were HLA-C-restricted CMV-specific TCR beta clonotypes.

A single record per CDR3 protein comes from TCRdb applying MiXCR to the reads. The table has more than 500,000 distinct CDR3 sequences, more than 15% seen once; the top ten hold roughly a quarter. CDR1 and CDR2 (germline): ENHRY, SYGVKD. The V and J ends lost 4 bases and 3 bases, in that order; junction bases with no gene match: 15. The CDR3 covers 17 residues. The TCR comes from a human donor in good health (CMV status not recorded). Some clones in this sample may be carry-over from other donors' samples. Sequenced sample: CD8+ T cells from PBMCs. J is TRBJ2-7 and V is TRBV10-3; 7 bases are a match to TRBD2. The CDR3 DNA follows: TGTGCCATCAGTGCCGCAACGGGGGGACCGGGAGACTACGAGCAGTACTTC. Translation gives CAISAATGGPGDYEQYF.